Included here is one T cell receptor (beta chain) sequence, with context. The antigen remains undetermined. The data belong to a study of cytomegalovirus exposure and HLA in healthy donors. The study's findings and limits: Reportedly, diagnosis of cytomegalovirus status by the classifier showed high specificity and sensitivity.

Among the roughly 110 subjects of the validation cohort, separate from the approximately 700-subject first cohort, were the donors. The V end was cut by 0 bases, the J end by 4 bases, with 16 bases between. Germline CDR1 reads SGDLS; CDR2 reads YYNGEE. This CDR3 is 17 amino acids long. TCRdb's copy holds only in-frame clones and misses some; the assay was immunoSEQ multiplex PCR. The profile shows roughly 240,000 clones, 87% of them singletons. The rearrangement uses TRBV9 and TRBJ2-2; maybe TRBD2 (7 bases). The source material was PBMCs. The clonotype was recovered from a young man in good health and CMV-seronegative. The DNA of the CDR3 is TGTGCCAGCAGCGTAGCTTCGGGGGGCGGTGGCACCGGGGAGCTGTTTTTT. Amino acid sequence: CASSVASGGGGTGELFF.